The 9 T cell receptor beta chains in this list originate from one sample, sequenced in a study of blood T cell repertoires in COVID-19. Some clones are missing from TCRdb's copy, which holds only in-frame ones; the method was immunoSEQ multiplex PCR. The sample contains 150,000 to 200,000 clones, around 80% of which appear only once. The sequenced sample was peripheral blood. All receptors come from a man in his 70s with active or convalescent COVID-19.

This sequence joins TRBV9 and TRBJ1-1, with 8 bases lining up with TRBD1. The germline V gene has CDR1 SGDLS and CDR2 YYNGEE. Unmatched junction bases numbered 4, after V lost 2 bases and J lost 1 base. The CDR3 sequence is 15 residues long. This CDR3 is CASSVLGQGNTEAFF. The DNA of the CDR3 is TGTGCCAGCAGCGTCCTTGGACAGGGGAACACTGAAGCTTTCTTT.

The table lists this clone with a count of one. V and J are TRBV15 and TRBJ2-1; no definite D call. The germline gives CDR1 LNHNV, CDR2 YYDKDF (reference sequence). CDR3 length: 15 residues. V lost 3 bases to trimming and J lost 7 bases, with 16 bases between them. In DNA, the CDR3 is TGTGCCACCAGCAGCTCGTTGTCCTTTATGAATGAGCAGTTCTTC. Its protein product is CATSSSLSFMNEQFF.

The chain recombines TRBV9 with TRBJ1-2; possible D gene TRBD1, 6 bases. V was shortened by 7 bases and J by 5 bases, with 15 bases between the two germline ends. Per the germline V gene, CDR1 is SGDLS and CDR2 is YYNGEE. CDR3 length: 13 residues. CDR3 DNA: TGTGCCAGCTCTGAGGGGGTGGCTTATGGCTACACCTTC. Encoded protein: CASSEGVAYGYTF.

The chain carries TRBV18 and TRBJ2-7; 7 bases line up with TRBD1. V lost 3 bases to trimming and J lost 0 bases; unmatched junction nucleotides: 11. This CDR3 is built from 17 residues. In germline, CDR1 is KGHSH, CDR2 LQKENI. The CDR3 nucleotides are TGTGCCAGCTCACCCTACGGGACAGCCCTTTTCTCCTACGAGCAGTACTTC. It codes for CASSPYGTALFSYEQYF.

This clone was counted a single time. Other DNA sequences within the sample encode an identical CDR3. DNA of the CDR3: TGTGCCAGTAGAGCAGGACAAACGAACACCGGGGAGCTGTTTTTT. It encodes CASRAGQTNTGELFF. The genes are TRBV19 and TRBJ2-2; possibly TRBD1 for D (5 bases). The CDR3 has 15 residues. Germline V gene sequence: CDR1 LNHDA, CDR2 SQIVND (reference sequence). V was pared by 6 bases and J by 0 bases, with 11 bases between.

Regarding this clone: The identical CDR3 is also encoded by other nucleotide sequences in the sample. The genes are TRBV30 and TRBJ1-1; D might be TRBD1 (6 bases). There are 13 residues in the CDR3. CDR1 GTSNPN and CDR2 SVGIG come from the germline V gene (reference sequence). V lost 0 bases to trimming and J lost 1 base, with 6 bases between them. This chain's CDR3 is CAWSVGGNTEAFF. CDR3 coding DNA: TGTGCCTGGAGTGTAGGGGGGAACACTGAAGCTTTCTTT.

The chain uses TRBV5-1 and TRBJ1-2; 8 positions agree with TRBD1. The germline V gene encodes CDR1 SGHRS and CDR2 YFSETQ. CDR3 length: 14 amino acids. V shed 4 bases, J shed 4 bases, and the junction held 6 bases outside the gene matches. The CDR3 region has the DNA TGCGCCAGCAGCAACCCAGGGGGCAGCTATGGCTACACCTTC. Translation gives CASSNPGGSYGYTF. The whole variable domain, filled in from reference TRBV5-1 and TRBJ1-2, reads KAGVTQTPRYLIKTRGQQVTLSCSPISGHRSVSWYQQTPGQGLQFLFEYFSETQRNKGNFPGRFSGRQFSNSRSEMNVSTLELGDSALYLCASSNPGGSYGYTFGSGTRLTVV.

Only one count was recorded for this clone. The CDR3 protein is CASSASHHYEQYF. CDR3 nucleotides: TGTGCCAGCAGCGCTAGCCATCACTACGAGCAGTACTTC. The chain links TRBV7-8 to TRBJ2-7; D may be TRBD2 (5 bases). Germline V lookup: CDR1 SGHVS, CDR2 FQNEAQ. Trimming removed 5 bases at V and 3 bases at J, with 11 bases between. The CDR3 is 13 residues long.

This chain uses TRBV7-3 with TRBJ2-1; TRBD2 might be the D (5 bases). The CDR3 runs 15 residues. Deletions cut 1 base from V and 7 bases from J, with 14 bases between. Germline CDR1 SGHTA, CDR2 FQGTGA. The CDR3 region is CASSLRIARVNEQFF. The CDR3, as DNA: TGTGCCAGCAGCTTAAGAATAGCGCGTGTAAATGAGCAGTTCTTC.